A selection of T cell receptor beta chains follows, all from one sample in a study of T cell repertoires in cytomegalovirus infection. TCRdb re-called the reads through MiXCR, storing one row per CDR3 protein. The repertoire has about 320,000 distinct CDR3 sequences, more than 8% of them found once; the top ten carry 3.5% to 4.5%. The sequenced sample consisted of PBMCs. The receptor source for this set is a human donor in good health (CMV status not recorded). Some clones in this sample may be carry-over from other donors' samples. Both conserved end residues are part of each CDR3. For some rows the clone size is stated as once, few or many, or as a class when expanded; others skip it.

v_gene	len	j_gene	abundance	CDR3aa
TRBV29-1	14	TRBJ2-3	once	CSTRRRGGTDTQYF
TRBV7-2	13	TRBJ1-2	many	CASSLAGGGGYTF
TRBV5-4	15	TRBJ1-2	many	CASSLRDRTNYGYTF
TRBV6-2/TRBV6-3	16	TRBJ2-1	many	CASSYFGTGGANEQFF
TRBV28	19	TRBJ2-3	many	CASSFRSGGAADGADTQYF
TRBV6-6	14	TRBJ1-6	.	CASSPGGSNSPLHF
TRBV20-1	14	TRBJ2-3	few	CSASGAGAFTTQYF
TRBV7-9	19	TRBJ2-7	many	CASSSSRTRRNQIIYEQYF
TRBV5-5	15	TRBJ2-1	many	CASSQGLAVYNEQFF
TRBV3-1	15	TRBJ1-3	few	CASSAGQVPGNTIYF
TRBV12-3/TRBV12-4	15	TRBJ2-1	.	CASSGGTGGIYEQFF
TRBV18	17	TRBJ2-1	.	CASSPVLVGGTYNEQFF
TRBV24-1	14	TRBJ2-1	.	CAKKGRLHYNEQFF
TRBV7-2	13	TRBJ2-1	many	CASSPGVWDEQFF
TRBV28	10	TRBJ1-2	.	CASRGYGYTF
TRBV5-3	15	TRBJ2-2	few	CASSLNGGSTGELFF
TRBV18	11	TRBJ1-1	once	CASSPKEEAFF
TRBV7-2	13	TRBJ1-5	many	CASSLDYEVPQHF
TRBV7-6	15	TRBJ2-3	many	CASSLGAGPRDTQYF
TRBV29-1	15	TRBJ2-4	.	CSVVRTSVAENIQYF
TRBV28	17	TRBJ2-7	few	CASSLSAGPVGYYEQYF
TRBV7-2	14	TRBJ2-3	few	CASIRDRAADTQYF
TRBV7-2	16	TRBJ2-1	many	CASSLVTGLFPNEQFF